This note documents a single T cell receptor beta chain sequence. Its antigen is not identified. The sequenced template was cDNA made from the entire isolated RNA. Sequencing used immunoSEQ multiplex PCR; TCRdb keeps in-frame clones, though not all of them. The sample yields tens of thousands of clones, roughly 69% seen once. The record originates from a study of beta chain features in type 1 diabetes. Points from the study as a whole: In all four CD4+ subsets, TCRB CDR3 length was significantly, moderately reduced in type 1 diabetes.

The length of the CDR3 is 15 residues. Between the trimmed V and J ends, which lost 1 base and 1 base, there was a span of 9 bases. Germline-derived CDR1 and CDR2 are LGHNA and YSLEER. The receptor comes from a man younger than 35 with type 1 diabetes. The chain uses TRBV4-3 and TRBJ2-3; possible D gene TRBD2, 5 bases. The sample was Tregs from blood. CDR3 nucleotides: TGCGCCAGCAGCCAAGGTCTCGGGGGCACAGATACGCAGTATTTT. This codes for CASSQGLGGTDTQYF.